This TCR beta chain was captured in a study of blood T cell repertoires in COVID-19 (dated by TCRdb to about 2020). With regard to the full study: Samples from collaborators originated in the United States, Italy and Spain and spanned both the acute and convalescent phases of COVID-19. The prospective study material was composed of cDNA or gDNA derived from T cells, B-cell-depleted T cells, or PBMCs. Deeply sampled blood TCRbeta repertoires from subjects exposed to, actively infected with, or recovered from COVID-19 were included in the dataset. The repertoires were made available in a free public database intended to serve as a resource for research on the immune response to SARS-CoV-2. Samples came from the ongoing ImmuneRACE study (first 160 participants) plus 1,254 subjects from 6 global collaborators. Nearly every sample came with metadata listing a de-identified subject ID, COVID-19 status, age in years and sex. Where available, HLA class I and class II types were obtained from metadata supplied by the sample provider rather than from assay-based typing. Overall results and qualifications from the work: The quantity of clinical and demographic metadata differed by source and by participant and was supplied without curation.

A note on this clone: Its target antigen remains unknown. The record has no base qualities; no much larger clone is one base away.

Participants in the prospective study were aged roughly 18 to 89 years, lived in about two dozen United States geographic areas, and enrolled through a virtual design. To assign participants to cohorts, the prospective study relied on clinical history that participants themselves reported in a screening survey and a study questionnaire. Exposed participants were defined as having been in contact with someone with a PCR-confirmed or clinician-diagnosed COVID-19 case within 2 weeks of study entry. In the prospective study, mobile phlebotomists collected whole blood, serum and a nasopharyngeal or oropharyngeal swab from each participant. Additional blood draws and questionnaires over an approximately two-month period could optionally be provided by prospective study participants. Before DNA extraction, prospective study blood samples were shipped either frozen or at room temperature. V and J lose 5 bases and 0 bases, and a span of 7 bases separates them. Sequences LNHDA (CDR1) and SQIVND (CDR2) are obtained from the germline V gene (reference sequence). The CDR3 numbers 14 residues from cysteine through phenylalanine. Solely the CDR3 DNA is kept, with 42 bases framed from the first base.

TCRbeta CDR3 regions were amplified from genomic DNA using the immunoSEQ Assay, a bias-controlled multiplex PCR. In the source study's methods: The number of nucleated cells in each sample was estimated by amplification of reference gene primers within the assay. To quantify the absolute abundance of each unique TCRbeta CDR3 rearrangement, sequence reads were collapsed and filtered. For each sample, productive Simpson clonality was calculated as the square root of Simpson's diversity index over productive rearrangements. As stored in TCRdb, this immuneACCESS dataset retains in-frame rearrangements with V and J assigned. A fraction of the clones does not appear; measured against another copy, unresolved V genes explain less than half of the discrepancy, and the remainder lacks a known reason. V, J and clone size derive from that table, while D and trimming were established from the DNA sequence. The sample table lists 200,000 to 250,000 clones, roughly 80% of them with a count of one. The biggest ten clones account for about 5.3% of the sample.

This chain joins TRBV19 to TRBJ2-2; no confident D gene assignment can be made. This TCR was sampled from a woman aged 45-65 years who had been exposed to COVID-19. The sequencing input was PBMCs or T cells enriched from blood (not recorded which). CDR3 sequence: CASSAPTNTGELFF. The DNA reads as follows: TGTGCCAGTAGTGCTCCTACGAACACCGGGGAGCTGTTTTTT.